The 31 T cell receptor beta chains listed next were all sequenced from one sample in a study of blood T cell repertoires in COVID-19. TCRdb's table, derived via immunoSEQ multiplex PCR, lists solely in-frame clones and lacks some. The table records 150,000 to 200,000 clones, roughly 84% of them present only once. Sequenced input: PBMCs or T cells enriched from blood (not recorded which). The receptors were sampled from a woman aged 55-69 years who had recovered from COVID-19.

This chain joins TRBV19 and TRBJ1-2; 7 positions match TRBD1. This CDR3 is 13 amino acids long. V gave up 3 bases and J gave up 6 bases; unmatched junction bases: 4. CDR1 is LNHDA and CDR2 is SQIVND in the germline V gene (reference sequence). In nucleotides, the CDR3 is TGTGCCAGTAGTATCCGACAGGGAGATGGCTACACCTTC. Translating gives CASSIRQGDGYTF. Using reference TRBV19 and TRBJ1-2 for the parts outside the CDR3, the full variable domain is DGGITQSPKYLFRKEGQNVTLSCEQNLNHDAMYWYRQDPGQGLRLIYYSQIVNDFQKGDIAEGYSVSREKKESFPLTVTSAQKNPTAFYLCASSIRQGDGYTFGSGTRLTVV.

The CDR3 region is CASSLGKGGTRHNEQFF. The CDR3 DNA sequence: TGTGCCAGCAGCTTAGGGAAAGGGGGGACTAGACACAATGAGCAGTTCTTC. This rearrangement joins TRBV11-2 to TRBJ2-1, with TRBD2 matching 8 bases. Trimming at V came to 1 base and at J to 5 bases, leaving 10 bases not matched to a gene. Germline assignment: CDR1 SGHAT and CDR2 FQNNGV. CDR3 size: 17 residues.

The chain recombines TRBV4-1 with TRBJ2-7, with 10 nucleotides matching TRBD1. The V gene's germline CDR1 is MGHRA and CDR2 YSYEKL. The CDR3 extends over 16 amino acids. V lost 0 bases, J lost 4 bases, and 6 bases stayed unmatched. CDR3 nucleotide sequence: TGCGCCAGCAGCCAAGAGGGACCGGGACAGGGGTACGAGCAGTACTTC. Its protein product is CASSQEGPGQGYEQYF.

V is TRBV18 and J is TRBJ2-2; 8 nucleotides match TRBD2. Germline V gives CDR1 KGHSH, CDR2 LQKENI. V was clipped by 3 bases and J by 6 bases; unmatched bases: 6. This CDR3 region has 15 residues. The CDR3 DNA reads TGTGCCAGCTCACCGGGGACTAGTAAGGCCGGGGAGCTGTTTTTT. It encodes CASSPGTSKAGELFF.

The chain's CDR3 is CASRRPGQNYEQYF. In DNA, the CDR3 is TGTGCCAGCAGGCGACCGGGACAGAATTACGAGCAGTACTTC. The genes are TRBV6-5 and TRBJ2-7; 7 positions agree with TRBD1. CDR3 length equals 14 residues. The germline V gene encodes CDR1 MNHEY and CDR2 SVGAGI. V lost 6 bases, J lost 4 bases, and 9 bases stayed unmatched.

The V call is TRBV5-4, the J call TRBJ1-4, with a tentative D call TRBD1 (6 bases). Trimming shortened V by 4 bases and J by 3 bases, and 10 bases separated the two germline ends. Germline assignment: CDR1 SGHNT and CDR2 YYREEE (reference sequence). This CDR3 has 14 residues. The CDR3 region is CASSQQGPNEKLFF. As DNA, the CDR3 is TGTGCCAGCAGCCAACAGGGACCTAATGAAAAACTGTTTTTT.

This clone was recorded a few times. The V and J genes are TRBV7-9 and TRBJ2-5; 10 nucleotides match TRBD2. The CDR3 is 17 amino acids. Germline values: CDR1 SEHNR, CDR2 FQNEAQ (reference sequence). Trimming removed 2 bases from V and 5 bases from J; junction bases left unmatched: 11. The CDR3 DNA reads as TGTGCCAGCAGCTTAATGGGGACCCTAGCGGGAGAGGAGACCCAGTACTTC. This gives the protein CASSLMGTLAGEETQYF.

With respect to this clone: The sample has other DNA sequences that encode this CDR3 too. The chain combines TRBV9 with TRBJ1-3; 9 bases align to TRBD1. This CDR3 spans 15 amino acids. Germline V gene data show CDR1 as SGDLS and CDR2 as YYNGEE. Trimming took 3 bases from V and 2 from J; bases not matched to a gene: 3. The CDR3 sequence: CASSAQGAAGNTIYF. CDR3 nucleotide sequence: TGTGCCAGCAGCGCACAGGGGGCTGCTGGAAACACCATATATTTT.

V and J are TRBV27 and TRBJ1-6; D call uncertain. The CDR3 runs 15 residues. Per germline, CDR1 MNHEY and CDR2 SMNVEV (reference sequence). V was trimmed by 5 bases and J by 7 bases, leaving 15 bases between them. This chain's CDR3 is CASSRRYSQNSPLHF. The CDR3 DNA reads as TGTGCCAGCAGTCGTAGGTACAGTCAAAATTCACCCCTCCACTTT.

This sequence joins TRBV6-2 or TRBV6-3 and TRBJ2-7, with 10 bases matching TRBD2. The V segment lost 6 bases and the J segment 4 bases; nucleotides outside the gene matches: 15. Germline-derived CDR1 and CDR2 are MNHEY and SVGEGT. This CDR3 has 17 amino acids. CDR3 in DNA: TGTGCCAGCAGCCCTAGCGGGGGTTCTCCCTCCGAGTACGAGCAGTACTTC. It encodes CASSPSGGSPSEYEQYF.

V is TRBV10-3 and J is TRBJ1-3; D gene uncertain. V gave up 11 bases and J gave up 0 bases, with 8 bases separating them. Looked up from germline, CDR1 is ENHRY and CDR2 is SYGVKD. This CDR3 region has 12 residues. The CDR3 region is CAGAASGNTIYF. DNA for the CDR3: TGTGCCGGAGCGGCCTCTGGAAACACCATATATTTT.

The chain couples TRBV27 to TRBJ1-2; 7 bases are a match to TRBD1. The CDR3 is 15 residues long. V shed 8 bases, J shed 0 bases, and the junction held 9 bases outside the gene matches. CDR1 and CDR2 (germline): MNHEY, SMNVEV (reference sequence). In nucleotides, the CDR3 is TGTGCCAGCCGAGGGGGCGGGGGGTCTAACTATGGCTACACCTTC. Its translation: CASRGGGGSNYGYTF.

The chain has TRBV5-1 and TRBJ2-3, with 8 bases identical to TRBD1. Per germline, CDR1 SGHRS and CDR2 YFSETQ. The CDR3 spans 15 residues. Germline trimming cut 4 bases from V and 2 bases from J; bases unmatched to any gene: 6. CDR3 sequence: CASSPGQGNTDTQYF. For the CDR3, the DNA is TGCGCCAGCAGCCCCGGACAGGGTAACACAGATACGCAGTATTTT.

This chain connects TRBV29-1 to TRBJ2-7; D might be TRBD1 (5 bases). This CDR3 has 16 amino acids. V gave up 4 bases and J gave up 5 bases, with 24 bases separating them. The germline CDR1 and CDR2 sequences are SQVTM and ANQGSEA. The DNA for the CDR3 is TGCAGCGTTGTCCTTAACAGGTACGGATCCCTCCACGAGCAGTACTTC. Protein sequence: CSVVLNRYGSLHEQYF.

The table lists this clone with a count of one. J is TRBJ1-6 and V is TRBV6-5; a possible D gene is TRBD1 (5 bases). The V gene lost 6 bases and the J gene lost 8 bases, with 14 bases spanning the gap. This CDR3 comprises 14 residues. Germline values: CDR1 MNHEY, CDR2 SVGAGI. The CDR3 protein is CASRLGPRDSPLHF. The CDR3 DNA follows: TGTGCCAGCAGGCTGGGCCCCAGGGATTCACCCCTCCACTTT.

This chain uses TRBV6-6 with TRBJ2-7; D is perhaps TRBD2 (6 bases). Trimming left V 9 bases short and J 2 bases short, with 17 bases between. This CDR3 comprises 14 residues. The germline V gene encodes CDR1 MNHNY and CDR2 SVGAGI (reference sequence). The CDR3 spells CASGRSSGPYEQYF. The CDR3 region has the DNA TGTGCCAGTGGGAGGTCCAGCGGGCCCTACGAGCAGTACTTC.

Concerning this clone itself: Distinct nucleotide sequences in the sample also encode this CDR3. The CDR3 reads CASSVGGGTYNEQFF. The CDR3 coding sequence is TGTGCCAGCAGCGTTGGTGGAGGAACCTACAATGAGCAGTTCTTC. V and J are TRBV9 and TRBJ2-1, with a weak D call TRBD2 (5 bases). The CDR3 extends over 15 amino acids. V lost 2 bases and J lost 2, with 11 bases in between. The germline V gene encodes CDR1 SGDLS and CDR2 YYNGEE. The variable domain in full, with the rest retrieved from reference TRBV9 and TRBJ2-1, is DSGVTQTPKHLITATGQRVTLRCSPRSGDLSVYWYQQSLDQGLQFLIQYYNGEERAKGNILERFSAQQFPDLHSELNLSSLELGDSALYFCASSVGGGTYNEQFFGPGTRLTVL.

This rearrangement joins TRBV28 to TRBJ2-4; 7 bases align to TRBD1. Per germline, CDR1 MDHEN and CDR2 SYDVKM. The CDR3 is 14 residues long. The V gene end was trimmed by 5 bases and the J gene end by 6 bases; junction bases not matched to a gene: 7. CDR3 residues: CASSEGGTRNIQYF. The CDR3 region has the DNA TGTGCCAGCAGTGAAGGGGGCACGAGAAACATTCAGTACTTC. The full variable domain, its missing parts supplied by reference TRBV28 and TRBJ2-4, is DVKVTQSSRYLVKRTGEKVFLECVQDMDHENMFWYRQDPGLGLRLIYFSYDVKMKEKGDIPEGYSVSREKKERFSLILESASTNQTSMYLCASSEGGTRNIQYFGAGTRLSVL.

This chain connects TRBV6-2 or TRBV6-3 to TRBJ1-2; a possible D gene is TRBD1 (6 bases). Germline V gene sequence: CDR1 MNHEY, CDR2 SVGEGT. The CDR3 covers 15 residues. V lost 2 bases to trimming and J lost 2 bases, with 12 bases between them. Here the CDR3 DNA reads TGTGCCAGCAGTTACGGTACAGGGCGGAACTATGGCTACACCTTC. Protein: CASSYGTGRNYGYTF.

The chain has TRBV4-1 and TRBJ1-4, with 9 nucleotides matching TRBD1. The ends lost 6 bases at V and 7 bases at J; junction bases unmatched: 0. The CDR3 totals 12 residues. Germline values: CDR1 MGHRA, CDR2 YSYEKL. CDR3 in amino acids: CASRDRGEKLFF. The CDR3 DNA reads TGCGCCAGCAGGGACAGGGGTGAAAAACTGTTTTTT.

The chain combines TRBV7-2 with TRBJ2-1; D uncertain. This CDR3 spans 13 amino acids. Germline V gene data show CDR1 as SGHTA and CDR2 as FQGNSA. V lost 5 bases to trimming and J lost 2 bases, with 7 bases between them. The CDR3 is CASSPSPYNEQFF. The CDR3 DNA sequence: TGTGCCAGCAGCCCGAGCCCCTACAATGAGCAGTTCTTC.

This clone was counted only a few times. V is TRBV2 and J is TRBJ1-1; D call uncertain. This CDR3 has 12 residues. Germline CDR1 SNHLY, CDR2 FYNNEI. The V end was cut by 4 bases, the J end by 11 bases, with 14 bases between. Written as DNA, the CDR3 is TGTGCCAGCAGTGTTGAGGGAGATGTTGCTTTCTTT. This sequence encodes CASSVEGDVAFF.

V and J are TRBV28 and TRBJ1-5, with D hard to call. Trimming pared 5 bases from V and 4 bases from J, leaving 9 bases between. CDR1 is MDHEN and CDR2 is SYDVKM in the germline V gene. CDR3 length: 13 amino acids. CDR3 DNA sequence: TGTGCCAGCAGTCCCCCGGGAAATCAGCCCCAGCATTTT. Amino acid sequence: CASSPPGNQPQHF.

The V gene is TRBV12-5, the J gene TRBJ1-2, with D hard to call. Germline CDR1 and CDR2: LGHNT and FRNRAP. This CDR3 comprises 12 residues. The V and J ends lost 8 bases and 8 bases respectively, with 15 bases between them. The CDR3 DNA follows: TGTGCTAGTTCTAGTGGAGTTGGAGGCTACACCTTC. Amino acids: CASSSGVGGYTF. The whole variable domain, remainder taken from reference TRBV12-5 and TRBJ1-2, is DARVTQTPRHKVTEMGQEVTMRCQPILGHNTVFWYRQTMMQGLELLAYFRNRAPLDDSGMPKDRFSAEMPDATLATLKIQPSEPRDSAVYFCASSSGVGGYTFGSGTRLTVV.

This chain connects TRBV7-9 to TRBJ2-5; 10 bases are shared with TRBD2. The junction had 10 bases not matched to a gene; V was cut back by 1 base and J by 5 bases. CDR1 and CDR2 from the germline V gene are SEHNR and FQNEAQ (reference sequence). The CDR3 length is 17 residues. Here the CDR3 reads CASSLGASGRSTETQYF. In nucleotides, the CDR3 is TGTGCCAGCAGCTTAGGGGCTAGCGGGAGATCCACGGAGACCCAGTACTTC.

The genes are TRBV6-5 and TRBJ1-6; perhaps TRBD1 as D (5 bases). The V gene's germline CDR1 is MNHEY and CDR2 SVGAGI. V gave up 5 bases and J gave up 7 bases, with 15 bases separating them. The CDR3 is 15 residues long. Here the CDR3 reads CASSRLGRGNSPLHF. The CDR3 region has the DNA TGTGCCAGCAGTCGCCTCGGGAGGGGAAATTCACCCCTCCACTTT.

The V call is TRBV28, the J call TRBJ1-1; 9 bases map to TRBD1. Germline trimming cut 5 bases from V and 4 bases from J; bases unmatched to any gene: 8. This CDR3 contains 15 residues. Germline CDR1 and CDR2: MDHEN and SYDVKM. The CDR3 is CASSGVQGASTEAFF. In DNA form, the CDR3 reads TGTGCCAGCAGTGGAGTACAGGGGGCTAGCACTGAAGCTTTCTTT.

J is TRBJ2-7 and V is TRBV4-2, with 9 positions matching TRBD1. The CDR3 has 14 amino acids. Germline CDR1 reads LGHNA; CDR2 reads YNFKEQ. V shed 2 bases and J 3 bases; nucleotides not matched to a gene: 2. CDR3 nucleotides: TGTGCCAGCAGCCAACAGGACAGGGGCTACGAGCAGTACTTC. It specifies CASSQQDRGYEQYF.

The rearrangement joins TRBV5-1 to TRBJ2-5; D possibly corresponds to TRBD2 (6 bases). The CDR3 sequence is 14 residues long. Trimming shortened V by 4 bases and J by 3 bases, and 13 bases separated the two germline ends. The germline CDR1 and CDR2 sequences are SGHRS and YFSETQ. The CDR3 spells CASSEERAEETQYF. CDR3 nucleotide sequence: TGCGCCAGCAGCGAGGAGCGGGCCGAAGAGACCCAGTACTTC.

The V gene is TRBV5-1, the J gene TRBJ1-6; no reliable D call. Per the germline V gene, CDR1 is SGHRS and CDR2 is YFSETQ. CDR3 size: 15 residues. V lost 0 bases to trimming and J lost 9 bases, with 13 bases between them. The CDR3 is CASSLARGFSSPLHF. The CDR3 DNA follows: TGCGCCAGCAGCTTGGCGCGAGGGTTCAGTTCACCCCTCCACTTT.

V is TRBV5-1 and J is TRBJ2-3, with TRBD2 as a possible D gene (6 bases). The ends were cut back, 4 bases at V and 3 bases at J, with 15 bases in the middle. This CDR3 contains 15 residues. Germline CDR1 SGHRS, CDR2 YFSETQ. Here the CDR3 reads CASSRDSGKTDTQYF. DNA of the CDR3: TGCGCCAGCAGCCGGGACTCGGGGAAAACAGATACGCAGTATTTT.